This T cell receptor beta chain comes out of a study of cytomegalovirus exposure and HLA in healthy donors. Study background: For the 300 to 450 genotyped donors, 75% to 90% fell within the Caucasian-associated ancestry cluster.

General observations from the study: Per a prior analysis, the majority of TCR beta V segments were productive roughly 87% or roughly 30% of the time.

This PCR relied on a set of 60 Vbeta primers and 13 Jbeta primers. Profiled with immunoSEQ multiplex PCR; TCRdb holds only in-frame clones, not every one. The table lists 200,000 to 250,000 clones, approximately 70% of them singletons. Concerning this clone: The antigen is not known.

The germline V and J ends were trimmed by 5 bases and 3 bases, with 14 bases remaining between them. The CDR3 sequence is 15 residues long. Germline CDR1 reads MDHEN; CDR2 reads SYDVKM. The chain carries TRBV28 and TRBJ1-5; D perhaps matches TRBD1 (5 bases). The sample consisted of PBMCs. The TCR sequence derives from a man aged 40-50 years in good health and CMV-seropositive. As DNA, the CDR3 is TGTGCCAGCAGTGCCGGGACTTACGCCAATCAGCCCCAGCATTTT. It translates to CASSAGTYANQPQHF.